The present T cell receptor beta chain was sequenced within a study of technical replicates of blood from a few donors. This clone was seen once. Data came from immunoSEQ multiplex PCR; TCRdb stores just in-frame clones and leaves some out. This sample yields some 82,000 clones, of which around 97% are seen a single time; more than 0.15% belongs to the top ten. The CDR3 consists of 16 residues. Trimming cost V 3 bases and J 3 bases; bases outside gene matches: 6. Germline V lookup: CDR1 SGDLS, CDR2 YYNGEE. Sequencing input: T cells isolated from PBMCs. The chain combines TRBV9 with TRBJ2-1, with 10 bases aligning to TRBD2. The origin of this receptor is a human donor in good health. CDR3 residues: CASSDQRGGLYNEQFF. DNA of the CDR3: TGTGCCAGCAGCGATCAGCGGGGGGGCCTCTACAATGAGCAGTTCTTC.